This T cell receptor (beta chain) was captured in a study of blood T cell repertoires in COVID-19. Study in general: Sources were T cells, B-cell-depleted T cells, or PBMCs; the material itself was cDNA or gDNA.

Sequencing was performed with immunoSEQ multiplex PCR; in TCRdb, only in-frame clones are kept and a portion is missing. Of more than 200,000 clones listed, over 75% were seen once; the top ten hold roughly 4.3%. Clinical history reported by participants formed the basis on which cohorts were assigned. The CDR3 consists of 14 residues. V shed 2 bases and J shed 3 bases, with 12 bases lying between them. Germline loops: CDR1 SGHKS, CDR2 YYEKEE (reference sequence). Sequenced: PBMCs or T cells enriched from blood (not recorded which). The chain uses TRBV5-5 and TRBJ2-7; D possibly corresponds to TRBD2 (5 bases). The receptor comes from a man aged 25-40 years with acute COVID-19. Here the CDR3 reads CASSFLTGYYEQYF. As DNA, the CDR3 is TGTGCCAGCAGCTTTTTGACGGGATACTACGAGCAGTACTTC. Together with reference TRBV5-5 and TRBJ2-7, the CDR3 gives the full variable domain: DAGVTQSPTHLIKTRGQQVTLRCSPISGHKSVSWYQQVLGQGPQFIFQYYEKEERGRGNFPDRFSARQFPNYSSELNVNALLLGDSALYLCASSFLTGYYEQYFGPGTRLTVT.